These 32 T cell receptor beta chains were all obtained from the same sample, sequenced in a study of T cell responses to AZD1222 COVID-19 vaccine. Sequencing was performed with immunoSEQ multiplex PCR; in TCRdb, only in-frame clones are kept and a portion is missing. The data contain 100,000 to 150,000 clones, around 94% of them singletons. This sample comprised peripheral blood, obtained on day 0 of AZD1222 vaccination. Every receptor here comes from an adult in good health.

The chain employs TRBV11-2 and TRBJ2-1; no clear D. The CDR3 spans 15 residues. CDR1 and CDR2 (germline): SGHAT, FQNNGV. The V end lost 0 bases, the J end lost 3 bases, and 9 bases lay between the germline ends. Here the CDR3 DNA reads TGTGCCAGCAGCTTAGACGAAGCGCGCTACAATGAGCAGTTCTTC. It is translated as CASSLDEARYNEQFF.

As DNA, the CDR3 is TGTGCCAGCAGGTCTACTAGCGGGTTTGCGAACACCGGGGAGCTGTTTTTT. This codes for CASRSTSGFANTGELFF. V usage is TRBV5-5 and J usage is TRBJ2-2; 9 bases map to TRBD2. Germline V gene lookup returns CDR1 SGHKS and CDR2 YYEKEE (reference sequence). The CDR3 extends over 17 amino acids. V trimming: 5 bases; J trimming: 0 bases; junction bases outside the gene matches: 8.

This sequence joins TRBV5-6 and TRBJ2-6; D is ambiguous. CDR1 and CDR2 (germline): SGHDT, YYEEEE. V shed 1 base and J shed 2 bases, with 7 bases lying between them. The CDR3 consists of 15 residues. CDR3 sequence reads: CASSLKGTGANVLTF. CDR3 coding DNA: TGTGCCAGCAGCTTGAAGGGAACTGGGGCCAACGTCCTGACTTTC.

CDR3 protein: CASSEWEGPSYGYTF. DNA of the CDR3: TGTGCCAGCAGTGAATGGGAGGGGCCGAGCTATGGCTACACCTTC. V usage is TRBV6-1 and J usage is TRBJ1-2; possibly TRBD1 for D (5 bases). This CDR3 is 15 amino acids long. Germline V lookup: CDR1 MNHNS, CDR2 SASEGT. V was pared by 2 bases and J by 4 bases, with 14 bases between.

The table lists this clone with a count of one. The chain joins TRBV6-5 to TRBJ2-7, with 9 bases aligning to TRBD2. V trimming: 4 bases; J trimming: 4 bases; junction bases outside the gene matches: 8. From germline, CDR1 is MNHEY and CDR2 SVGAGI. This CDR3 comprises 15 residues. CDR3 DNA sequence: TGTGCCAGCAGTTCGCGCTGGCGGGAGGGATACGAGCAGTACTTC. It is translated as CASSSRWREGYEQYF.

The gene calls are TRBV4-3 and TRBJ2-3, with D possibly being TRBD2 (5 bases). Trimming removed 5 bases from V and 6 bases from J, with 21 bases in between. The CDR3 is 16 amino acids. Germline CDR1 LGHNA, CDR2 YSLEER. The CDR3 DNA reads TGCGCCAGCAGCTCCCGAGCCCTAGCAGTGGGGGATACGCAGTATTTT. This translates into CASSSRALAVGDTQYF.

The V gene is TRBV10-2, the J gene TRBJ2-7; 10 nucleotides align to TRBD2. CDR1 WSHSY and CDR2 SAAADI come from the germline V gene. J lost 5 bases, V lost 6 bases, and 7 bases had no gene match. The CDR3 has 14 residues. The CDR3 DNA is TGCGCCAGCAGAAGCGGGAGGGCTACCCACGAGCAGTACTTC. Amino acid sequence: CASRSGRATHEQYF.

This chain connects TRBV7-9 to TRBJ1-2, with no clear D. This CDR3 has 13 residues. CDR1 and CDR2 from the germline V gene are SEHNR and FQNEAQ (reference sequence). V was trimmed by 5 bases and J by 2 bases, leaving 9 bases between them. CDR3 coding DNA: TGTGCCAGCAGCCCCCCCAGCAACTATGGCTACACCTTC. Residues: CASSPPSNYGYTF. The full variable domain, rest sourced from reference TRBV7-9 and TRBJ1-2, is DTGVSQNPRHKITKRGQNVTFRCDPISEHNRLYWYRQTLGQGPEFLTYFQNEAQLEKSRLLSDRFSAERPKGSFSTLEIQRTEQGDSAMYLCASSPPSNYGYTFGSGTRLTVV.

The chain uses TRBV6-5 and TRBJ1-3; 7 nucleotides line up with TRBD1. The CDR3 is 14 amino acids. J lost 2 bases, V lost 6 bases, and 4 bases had no gene match. CDR1 and CDR2 (germline): MNHEY, SVGAGI. For the CDR3, the DNA is TGTGCCAGCAGATCGACAGGGACTGGAAACACCATATATTTT. Amino acid sequence: CASRSTGTGNTIYF.

The genes are TRBV9 and TRBJ2-1, with D possibly TRBD1 on 5 matching bases. The V gene's germline CDR1 is SGDLS and CDR2 YYNGEE. V lost 0 bases to trimming and J lost 6 bases, with 7 bases between them. The CDR3 is 13 amino acids. The CDR3, as DNA: TGTGCCAGCAGCGTAGACCAGGGCAATGAGCAGTTCTTC. Translation gives CASSVDQGNEQFF.

The genes are TRBV4-2 and TRBJ2-7, with D possibly called TRBD1 or TRBD2 (6 bases each). V was clipped by 0 bases and J by 4 bases, with 13 bases between them. Per germline, CDR1 LGHNA and CDR2 YNFKEQ. This CDR3 is built from 15 residues. The CDR3 DNA is TGTGCCAGCAGCCAAGATTCCACAGGGAGGTACGAGCAGTACTTC. Translating it yields CASSQDSTGRYEQYF.

The J gene is TRBJ2-7, the V gene TRBV7-2; D is ambiguous. Germline V lookup: CDR1 SGHTA, CDR2 FQGNSA. The CDR3 spans 13 residues. The V end was cut by 8 bases, the J end by 3 bases, with 14 bases between. The CDR3 DNA is TGTGCCAGCCGTATGTCATACAGCTACGAGCAGTACTTC. Translated, it gives CASRMSYSYEQYF.

The CDR3, as DNA: TGTGCCAGTAGTATCAGGGCGGCACTAGCCAAAAACATTCAGTACTTC. Its protein product is CASSIRAALAKNIQYF. The rearrangement joins TRBV19 to TRBJ2-4, with D possibly being TRBD1 (5 bases). Trimming cost V 3 bases and J 0 bases, with 12 bases left between them. The CDR3 has 16 amino acids. CDR1 is LNHDA and CDR2 is SQIVND in the germline V gene (reference sequence).

CDR3 nucleotide sequence: TGTGCCACCAGCAGAGGACTCTCTGGAAACACCATATATTTT. This translates into CATSRGLSGNTIYF. The chain is built from TRBV15 and TRBJ1-3; D not resolved. Trimming shortened V by 1 base and J by 0 bases, and 4 bases separated the two germline ends. Germline V gene lookup returns CDR1 LNHNV and CDR2 YYDKDF (reference sequence). This CDR3 comprises 14 residues.

The V and J genes are TRBV9 and TRBJ2-1; no reliable D call. V dropped 0 bases and J dropped 6 bases, with 7 bases sitting between them. CDR3 length: 13 residues. CDR1 is SGDLS and CDR2 is YYNGEE in the germline V gene. In DNA, the CDR3 is TGTGCCAGCAGCGTAGCTCTTGGCAATGAGCAGTTCTTC. Protein: CASSVALGNEQFF.

The rearrangement uses TRBV30 and TRBJ2-5, with TRBD2 identical over 7 bases. The CDR3 runs 11 residues. Per germline, CDR1 GTSNPN and CDR2 SVGIG (reference sequence). J was trimmed by 5 bases and V by 8 bases; bases with no gene match: 5. The CDR3 sequence: CARGLRETQYF. For the CDR3, the DNA is TGTGCCCGGGGACTAAGGGAGACCCAGTACTTC.

The V gene is TRBV28, the J gene TRBJ1-5; 9 positions agree with TRBD1. Germline assignment: CDR1 MDHEN and CDR2 SYDVKM. V lost 5 bases to trimming and J lost 3 bases; unmatched junction nucleotides: 11. The CDR3 covers 17 residues. CDR3 sequence (DNA): TGTGCCAGCAGTCTGGTAACAGGGGGCGCGTACAATCAGCCCCAGCATTTT. It specifies CASSLVTGGAYNQPQHF.

In its sample, this clone was seen once. The chain has TRBV18 and TRBJ1-1; D gene uncertain. Looked up from germline, CDR1 is KGHSH and CDR2 is LQKENI. This CDR3 comprises 13 residues. Trimming left V 6 bases short and J 0 bases short, with 8 bases between. The CDR3 loop is CASSPSMNTEAFF. The CDR3 bases are TGTGCCAGCTCCCCGTCTATGAACACTGAAGCTTTCTTT.

The J gene is TRBJ2-1, the V gene TRBV27; D unclear. The V and J ends lost 2 bases and 3 bases respectively, with 26 bases between them. The CDR3 totals 20 residues. Germline V gene sequence: CDR1 MNHEY, CDR2 SMNVEV (reference sequence). CDR3 residues: CASSLVSGMGTHQNYNEQFF. The CDR3 bases are TGTGCCAGCAGTTTAGTCTCGGGTATGGGCACCCACCAAAACTACAATGAGCAGTTCTTC.

This chain connects TRBV28 to TRBJ1-5, with D possibly matching TRBD1 (6 bases). This CDR3 has 14 residues. CDR1 MDHEN and CDR2 SYDVKM come from the germline V gene. Trimming pared 1 base from V and 7 bases from J, leaving 11 bases between. The CDR3 spells CASSLSGAGQPQHF. CDR3 coding DNA: TGTGCCAGCAGTTTATCAGGGGCAGGACAGCCCCAGCATTTT.

The rearrangement uses TRBV7-9 and TRBJ2-7; D is possibly TRBD2 (5 bases). CDR1 is SEHNR and CDR2 is FQNEAQ in the germline V gene (reference sequence). V was cut by 1 base and J by 5 bases, with 15 bases left in between. This CDR3 is built from 15 residues. CDR3 nucleotide sequence: TGTGCCAGCAGCTTAGAATTCTGGGAGTCCAACGAGCAGTACTTC. Protein product: CASSLEFWESNEQYF.

This clone was found once. The V gene is TRBV5-8, the J gene TRBJ1-5; D might be TRBD1 (5 bases). This CDR3 is built from 14 residues. Trimming stripped 4 bases from V and 1 base from J, with 9 bases between. Germline V CDR1 and CDR2: SGHTS, YDEGEE. CDR3 loop: CASSRRQSNQPQHF. The CDR3 DNA is TGTGCCAGCAGCCGCCGACAGAGCAATCAGCCCCAGCATTTT.

The chain links TRBV9 to TRBJ2-7; D gene ambiguous. CDR1 is SGDLS and CDR2 is YYNGEE in the germline V gene. This CDR3 has 15 amino acids. Trimming cost V 0 bases and J 3 bases, with 13 bases left between them. The CDR3 is CASSVAAQTYYEQYF. The CDR3 bases are TGTGCCAGCAGCGTAGCGGCCCAAACTTACTACGAGCAGTACTTC.

This chain joins TRBV2 and TRBJ1-5; 9 nucleotides match TRBD1. This CDR3 contains 14 residues. The germline CDR1 and CDR2 sequences are SNHLY and FYNNEI. V lost 5 bases, J lost 6 bases, and 5 bases stayed unmatched. DNA for the CDR3: TGTGCCAGCAGTTCACAGGGGGCGCCTCAGCCCCAGCATTTT. Amino acid sequence: CASSSQGAPQPQHF.

This clone was picked up a small number of times. The chain joins TRBV5-6 to TRBJ1-6; TRBD1 matches 7 bases. This CDR3 region has 14 residues. The V segment lost 4 bases and the J segment 7 bases; nucleotides outside the gene matches: 5. Per germline, CDR1 SGHDT and CDR2 YYEEEE. In nucleotides, the CDR3 is TGTGCCAGCAGCCCGGGACAGTTCAATTCACCCCTCCACTTT. As protein: CASSPGQFNSPLHF.

The chain carries TRBV4-2 and TRBJ2-2, with 7 bases that match TRBD2. The CDR3 is 20 amino acids. V was clipped by 4 bases and J by 1 base; unmatched bases: 18. Germline V lookup: CDR1 LGHNA, CDR2 YNFKEQ. The CDR3 here is CASSPLGLAAPPGNTGELFF. CDR3 in DNA: TGTGCCAGCAGCCCCTTGGGGCTAGCGGCCCCACCGGGGAACACCGGGGAGCTGTTTTTT.

This chain joins TRBV11-2 and TRBJ2-7; no reliable D call. Trimming removed 2 bases at V and 8 bases at J, with 10 bases between. This CDR3 has 12 residues. Germline assignment: CDR1 SGHAT and CDR2 FQNNGV. The CDR3 nucleotides read TGTGCCAGCAGCTTATTTCTGATGCAGCAGTACTTC. Translated: CASSLFLMQQYF. Supplemented by reference TRBV11-2 and TRBJ2-7, the full variable domain reads EAGVAQSPRYKIIEKRQSVAFWCNPISGHATLYWYQQILGQGPKLLIQFQNNGVVDDSQLPKDRFSAERLKGVDSTLKIQPAKLEDSAVYLCASSLFLMQQYFGPGTRLTVT.

The chain couples TRBV25-1 to TRBJ1-1, with 7 bases lining up with TRBD1. This CDR3 contains 15 residues. With V trimmed by 6 bases and J by 6 bases, 13 bases remained unmatched. Germline CDR1 and CDR2: MGHDK and SYGVNS. CDR3 residues: CASRPQGSLFSEAFF. CDR3 nucleotide sequence: TGTGCCAGCAGACCACAGGGGTCATTGTTCTCTGAAGCTTTCTTT.

The rearrangement joins TRBV3-1 (or the pseudogene TRBV3-2) to TRBJ1-2; TRBD1 is a possible D gene (5 bases). There are 14 residues in the CDR3. Germline CDR1 reads LGHDT; CDR2 reads YNNKEL (reference sequence). With 1 base removed from V and 8 bases from J, the gap between germline ends came to 14 bases. The CDR3, as DNA: TGTGCCAGCAGCCAAGCGGGGGGTGGGGTAGGCTACACCTTC. Translating it yields CASSQAGGGVGYTF.

This clone was observed a few times. The CDR3 is CASSSGSGYEQYF. In DNA, the CDR3 is TGCGCCAGCAGTAGCGGGAGTGGGTACGAGCAGTACTTC. The chain links TRBV10-1 to TRBJ2-7; 8 bases are a match to TRBD2. Germline V gene sequence: CDR1 WNHNN, CDR2 SYGVQD (reference sequence). The ends lost 5 bases at V and 4 bases at J; junction bases unmatched: 4. The CDR3 has 13 amino acids.

A single count supports this clone. This rearrangement joins TRBV27 to TRBJ1-5; D uncertain. V dropped 7 bases and J dropped 5 bases, with 15 bases sitting between them. CDR1 and CDR2 from the germline V gene are MNHEY and SMNVEV (reference sequence). The CDR3 runs to 14 residues. DNA of the CDR3: TGTGCCAGCAAGGCTGTCCAGTCCCATCAGCCCCAGCATTTT. Its translation is CASKAVQSHQPQHF.

The chain links TRBV6-5 to TRBJ1-1; possible D gene TRBD1, 6 bases. Trimming shortened V by 5 bases and J by 11 bases, and 21 bases separated the two germline ends. Germline CDR1 MNHEY, CDR2 SVGAGI. The CDR3 is 14 amino acids. The CDR3 region has the DNA TGTGCCAGCAGTCCCGAAATAGGGGGACATGCGGCTTTCTTT. Encoded protein: CASSPEIGGHAAFF.